The next 23 T cell receptor beta chains were all read from a single sample in a study of Graves' ophthalmopathy and Graves' hyperthyroidism (dated by TCRdb to the late 2010s). TCRdb shows the sequencer as Illumina HiSeq 2000. TCR beta CDR3 regions were amplified from RNA transcripts for repertoire sequencing. HTBI primers and the Qiagen OneStep RT-PCR kit were used in a first-round RT-PCR, which was followed by a second-round multiplex PCR, size selection and purification. TCRdb took the public reads, trimmed them with fastp at Q25, ran MiXCR for clone calling and kept in-frame beta chains. Merged by CDR3 protein, the rows form single entries marked with the most common genes and DNA. The sample records about 480,000 distinct CDR3 sequences, approximately 15% of which are singletons. The top ten clonotypes cover roughly 10% of the sample. Sequencing used blood. All receptors come from a woman under 40 with Graves' ophthalmopathy. Donor details come from another sample of the same person, matched by shared clones.

This clonotype was seen ten or more times. V usage is TRBV19 and J usage is TRBJ1-1; TRBD1 matches at 8 bases. The V segment lost 5 bases and the J segment 1 base; nucleotides outside the gene matches: 6. In germline, CDR1 is LNHDA, CDR2 SQIVND (reference sequence). The CDR3 is 15 amino acids. CDR3 protein: CASSPRDRKNTEAFF. The CDR3 DNA follows: TGTGCCAGTAGTCCTAGGGACAGGAAGAACACTGAAGCTTTCTTT.

The sample holds many counts of this clonotype. The V and J genes are TRBV6-5 and TRBJ2-2; TRBD2 might be the D (6 bases). Germline CDR1 reads MNHEY; CDR2 reads SVGAGI. This CDR3 contains 14 residues. With 6 bases removed from V and 4 bases from J, the gap between germline ends came to 12 bases. In nucleotides, the CDR3 is TGTGCCAGCAGGCAGGGAGCGGGCACCGGGGAGCTGTTTTTT. Encoded protein: CASRQGAGTGELFF.

This clonotype has at least ten counts. The rearrangement joins TRBV2 to TRBJ2-7; D possibly corresponds to TRBD1 (6 bases). The germline gives CDR1 SNHLY, CDR2 FYNNEI. The V and J ends lost 2 bases and 3 bases respectively, with 14 bases between them. There are 15 residues in the CDR3. CDR3 nucleotide sequence: TGTGCCAGCAGTGAAAGGGGGAGAAGAAACTACGAGCAGTACTTC. As protein: CASSERGRRNYEQYF. Full variable domain (remainder filled in from reference TRBV2 and TRBJ2-7): EPEVTQTPSHQVTQMGQEVILRCVPISNHLYFYWYRQILGQKVEFLVSFYNNEISEKSEIFDDQFSVERPDGSNFTLKIRSTKLEDSAMYFCASSERGRRNYEQYFGPGTRLTVT.

This clonotype was recorded many times. This chain uses TRBV27 with TRBJ2-7; D may be TRBD2 (6 bases). V dropped 6 bases and J dropped 0 bases, with 15 bases sitting between them. The length of the CDR3 is 15 residues. The germline V gene has CDR1 MNHEY and CDR2 SMNVEV (reference sequence). The DNA of the CDR3 is TGTGCCAGCAGCTCCCTAGCGTCTAGCTCCTACGAGCAGTACTTC. It codes for CASSSLASSSYEQYF.

The sample holds many counts of this clonotype. The chain links TRBV4-2 to TRBJ1-1; unclear D gene. The germline V gene has CDR1 LGHNA and CDR2 YNFKEQ. V dropped 0 bases and J dropped 7 bases, with 6 bases sitting between them. This CDR3 region has 12 residues. The CDR3 loop reads CASSQDTDEAFF. The CDR3 nucleotides are TGTGCCAGCAGCCAAGATACGGATGAAGCTTTCTTT.

A remark on this clonotype: A much larger clone differs by one base, so this may be a read error. The gene calls are TRBV6-1 and TRBJ2-7; 12 nucleotides agree with TRBD2. The J call is uncertain, as TRBJ2-1 better fits the DNA end. The length of the CDR3 is 16 residues. In germline, CDR1 is MNHNS, CDR2 SASEGT. The CDR3 protein is CASSVLAGGPYIEQFF. The CDR3 nucleotides read TGTGCCAGCAGCGTTCTAGCGGGAGGGCCGTATATCGAGCAGTTCTTC.

This clonotype was observed many times. The chain employs TRBV28 and TRBJ1-5, with TRBD1 matching 9 bases. Germline loops: CDR1 MDHEN, CDR2 SYDVKM. The ends lost 5 bases at V and 5 bases at J; junction bases unmatched: 7. CDR3 length: 15 amino acids. In nucleotides, the CDR3 is TGTGCCAGCAGTCGGGACAGGGAGGAGGATCAGCCCCAGCATTTT. Translating it yields CASSRDREEDQPQHF. The full variable domain, in which reference TRBV28 and TRBJ1-5 provide the parts outside the CDR3, is DVKVTQSSRYLVKRTGEKVFLECVQDMDHENMFWYRQDPGLGLRLIYFSYDVKMKEKGDIPEGYSVSREKKERFSLILESASTNQTSMYLCASSRDREEDQPQHFGDGTRLSIL.

The chain joins TRBV13 to TRBJ1-3, with a tentative D call TRBD1 (5 bases). Germline assignment: CDR1 PRHDT and CDR2 FYEKMQ (reference sequence). The CDR3 covers 17 residues. Trimming cost V 5 bases and J 2 bases, with 19 bases left between them. CDR3 coding DNA: TGTGCCAGCAGCCAACAGGACGATGGAGACGCTGGAAACACCATATATTTT. Protein product: CASSQQDDGDAGNTIYF. The full variable domain, completed using reference TRBV13 and TRBJ1-3, is AAGVIQSPRHLIKEKRETATLKCYPIPRHDTVYWYQQGPGQDPQFLISFYEKMQSDKGSIPDRFSAQQFSDYHSELNMSSLELGDSALYFCASSQQDDGDAGNTIYFGEGSWLTVV.

This clonotype was recorded at least ten times. This sequence joins TRBV6-5 and TRBJ1-5, with D hard to call. The CDR3 contains 15 residues. Germline CDR1 MNHEY, CDR2 SVGAGI. Trimming took off 2 bases at V and 0 bases at J, with 8 bases between the two ends. The CDR3 loop is CASSYGSHSNQPQHF. The CDR3 DNA sequence: TGTGCCAGCAGTTACGGCAGTCATAGCAATCAGCCCCAGCATTTT.

This clonotype has a count of ten or more. The chain uses TRBV6-1 and TRBJ1-5; no firm D call. Trimming left V 6 bases short and J 6 bases short, with 15 bases between. The CDR3 is 14 residues long. The V gene's germline CDR1 is MNHNS and CDR2 SASEGT. CDR3 protein: CASRTLGNGQPQHF. CDR3 nucleotide sequence: TGTGCCAGCAGGACCCTGGGGAATGGTCAGCCCCAGCATTTT.

This clonotype has at least ten counts. V gene TRBV6-5 combines with J gene TRBJ1-2; the match to TRBD1 covers 7 bases. V lost 0 bases and J lost 4; bases outside the gene matches: 8. This CDR3 comprises 16 residues. The V gene's germline CDR1 is MNHEY and CDR2 SVGAGI. The chain's CDR3 is CASSYSRGHSFYGYTF. The CDR3 bases are TGTGCCAGCAGTTACTCGAGGGGGCACTCCTTCTATGGCTACACCTTC.

The V gene is TRBV11-1, the J gene TRBJ1-5; 8 nucleotides align to TRBD1. V dropped 4 bases and J dropped 0; count of bases not matched to a gene: 8. CDR1 is SGHAT and CDR2 is FQDESV in the germline V gene (reference sequence). This CDR3 contains 17 residues. CDR3 nucleotides: TGTGCCAGCAGCTCCGGGACAGGAATGTATAGCAATCAGCCCCAGCATTTT. Translation gives CASSSGTGMYSNQPQHF.

Many counts were recorded for this clonotype. One end of the junction varies from germline; a read error may be responsible. This rearrangement joins TRBV12-3 or TRBV12-4 to TRBJ2-7, with D possibly TRBD2 on 6 matching bases. There are 14 residues in the CDR3. CDR3 region: CTSTHGGSYYEQYF. CDR3 sequence (DNA): TGTACCAGCACCCACGGGGGATCCTACTACGAGCAGTACTTC.

In this sample, this clonotype turned up a few times. The chain uses TRBV28 and TRBJ2-7; D remains ambiguous. Per the germline V gene, CDR1 is MDHEN and CDR2 is SYDVKM. With 9 bases removed from V and 0 bases from J, the gap between germline ends came to 9 bases. This CDR3 contains 12 residues. In DNA, the CDR3 is TGTGCCAGTTGTGCCAGCTCCTACGAGCAGTACTTC. This translates into CASCASSYEQYF.

This clonotype was picked up many times. The genes are TRBV28 and TRBJ1-2; unclear D gene. CDR3 length: 17 residues. V shed 2 bases and J shed 3 bases, with 19 bases lying between them. Germline V CDR1 and CDR2: MDHEN, SYDVKM. The CDR3 DNA reads as TGTGCCAGCAGTTTAGGGCAGAATACGGCCGCCTACTATGGCTACACCTTC. It is translated as CASSLGQNTAAYYGYTF.

This sequence joins TRBV6-5 and TRBJ1-1; the match to TRBD1 covers 7 bases. Trimming at V came to 4 bases and at J to 5 bases, leaving 7 bases not matched to a gene. The germline V gene has CDR1 MNHEY and CDR2 SVGAGI. The CDR3 length is 14 residues. CDR3 sequence reads: CASSSPRGSTEAFF. The CDR3 coding sequence is TGTGCCAGCAGTTCACCCAGGGGGTCTACTGAAGCTTTCTTT.

This clonotype was detected a few times. V gene TRBV9 combines with J gene TRBJ1-1, with D perhaps matching TRBD1 (5 bases). CDR3 size: 13 residues. In germline, CDR1 is SGDLS, CDR2 YYNGEE. V shed 4 bases and J shed 7 bases, with 14 bases lying between them. CDR3 nucleotides: TGTGCCAGCAGCTTCCAAGGGGAAGGTGAAGCTTTCTTT. Translating gives CASSFQGEGEAFF.

This clonotype was counted many times. V is TRBV28 and J is TRBJ2-7; 10 nucleotides line up with TRBD2. The V segment lost 6 bases and the J segment 2 bases; nucleotides outside the gene matches: 1. Germline CDR1 MDHEN, CDR2 SYDVKM. The CDR3 is made up of 13 amino acids. DNA of the CDR3: TGTGCCAGCAGCACTAGCGGGGCCTACGAGCAGTACTTC. As protein: CASSTSGAYEQYF.

The chain carries TRBV12-3 or TRBV12-4 and TRBJ2-7; TRBD1 might be the D (6 bases). There are 13 residues in the CDR3. Trimming cost V 4 bases and J 5 bases, with 12 bases left between them. CDR3 region: CASSSGRGHEQYF. CDR3 DNA sequence: TGTGCCAGCAGTTCAGGCAGGGGACACGAGCAGTACTTC.

The sample holds many counts of this clonotype. The CDR3 bases are TGCGCCAGCTATGACCAGGCTGGATCCGGGGAGCTGTTTTTT. Amino acid sequence: CASYDQAGSGELFF. The rearrangement uses TRBV5-1 and TRBJ2-2; D ambiguous. Germline loops: CDR1 SGHRS, CDR2 YFSETQ. The CDR3 runs 14 residues. Trimming left V 7 bases short and J 6 bases short, with 16 bases between. Using reference TRBV5-1 and TRBJ2-2 for the parts outside the CDR3, the full variable domain is KAGVTQTPRYLIKTRGQQVTLSCSPISGHRSVSWYQQTPGQGLQFLFEYFSETQRNKGNFPGRFSGRQFSNSRSEMNVSTLELGDSALYLCASYDQAGSGELFFGEGSRLTVL.

This clonotype was seen at least ten times. The V call is TRBV7-6, the J call TRBJ2-5; D may be TRBD1 or TRBD2 (6 bases each). This CDR3 comprises 16 residues. The germline V gene has CDR1 SGHVS and CDR2 FNYEAQ. Trimming removed 2 bases from V and 1 base from J, with 14 bases in between. The CDR3 nucleotides read TGTGCCAGCAGCTTATGGAGACAGGAGGGCCAAGAGACCCAGTACTTC. It specifies CASSLWRQEGQETQYF.

This clonotype was detected only a few times. The rearrangement links TRBV20-1 to TRBJ2-5, with 7 bases lining up with TRBD2. The germline CDR1 and CDR2 sequences are DFQATT and SNEGSKA (reference sequence). The CDR3 length is 16 residues. The CDR3: CSLYPAGRGIQETQYF. In nucleotides, the CDR3 is TGCAGCCTCTACCCCGCTGGGCGGGGGATACAAGAGACCCAGTACTTC.

Notes on this clonotype: With a much larger clone just one base away, this may be a read error. This rearrangement joins TRBV6-1 to TRBJ1-5, with D possibly matching TRBD1 (6 bases). The CDR3 is made up of 14 amino acids. Germline CDR1 is MNHNS and CDR2 is SASEGT. The V gene lost 3 bases and the J gene lost 9 bases, with 15 bases spanning the gap. CDR3 region: CASSEREGTLPQHF. CDR3 coding DNA: TGTGCCAGCAGTGAGAGGGAGGGGACATTGCCCCAGCATTTT.